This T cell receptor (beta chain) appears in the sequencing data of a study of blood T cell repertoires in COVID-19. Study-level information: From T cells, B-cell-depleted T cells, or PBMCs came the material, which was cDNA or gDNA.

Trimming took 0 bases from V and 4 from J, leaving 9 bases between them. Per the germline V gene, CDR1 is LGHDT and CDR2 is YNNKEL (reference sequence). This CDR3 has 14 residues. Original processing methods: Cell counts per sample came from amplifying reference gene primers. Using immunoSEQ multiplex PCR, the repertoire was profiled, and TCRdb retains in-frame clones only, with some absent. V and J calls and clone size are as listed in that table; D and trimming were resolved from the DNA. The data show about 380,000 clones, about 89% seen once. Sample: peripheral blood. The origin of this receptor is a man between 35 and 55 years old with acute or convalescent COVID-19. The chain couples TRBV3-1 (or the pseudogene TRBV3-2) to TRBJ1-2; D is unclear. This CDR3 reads CASSQDQVPYGYTF. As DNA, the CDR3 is TGTGCCAGCAGCCAAGATCAGGTGCCCTATGGCTACACCTTC.